This T cell receptor (beta chain) stems from a study of a mutant IDH1 vaccine in newly diagnosed glioma. Using immunoSEQ multiplex PCR, the repertoire was profiled, and TCRdb retains in-frame clones only, with some absent. The table has over 45,000 clones, around 80% seen once. In the case of this clone: The antigen remains unidentified.

Time point: week 5, during vaccination. The vaccine gave 300 ug of a 20-mer mutant IDH1 peptide subcutaneously per dose. CDR1 is PRHDT, CDR2 FYEKMQ, per germline (reference sequence). V dropped 3 bases and J dropped 3; count of bases not matched to a gene: 5. The CDR3 runs 14 residues. The source material was PBMCs, sampled from a glioma patient whose treatment included an IDH1 peptide vaccine. This chain links TRBV13 with TRBJ2-7; 7 bases map to TRBD1. The source of this sequence is a man in his thirties or forties with glioma. The CDR3 DNA reads as TGTGCCAGCAGCTTTGGTGACAGGGACTACGAGCAGTACTTC. Translated: CASSFGDRDYEQYF.